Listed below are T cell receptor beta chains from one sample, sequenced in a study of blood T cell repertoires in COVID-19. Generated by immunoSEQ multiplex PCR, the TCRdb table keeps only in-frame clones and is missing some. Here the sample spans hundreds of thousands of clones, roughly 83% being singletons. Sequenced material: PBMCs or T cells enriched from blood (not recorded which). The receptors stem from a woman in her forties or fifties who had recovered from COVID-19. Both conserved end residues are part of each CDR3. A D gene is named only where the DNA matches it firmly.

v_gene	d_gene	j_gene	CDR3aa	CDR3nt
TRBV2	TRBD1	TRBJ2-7	CASSWDRGSYEQYF	TGTGCCAGCAGTTGGGACAGGGGGTCCTACGAGCAGTACTTC
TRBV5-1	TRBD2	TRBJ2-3	CASTLAGGTDTQYF	TGCGCCAGCACCTTAGCGGGGGGCACAGATACGCAGTATTTT
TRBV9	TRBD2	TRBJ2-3	CASSATRLAESTDTQYF	TGTGCCAGCAGCGCCACTCGACTAGCGGAAAGCACAGATACGCAGTATTTT
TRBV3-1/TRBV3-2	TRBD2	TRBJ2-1	CASSLLAGGPNEQFF	TGTGCCAGCAGCCTTTTAGCGGGGGGGCCCAATGAGCAGTTCTTC
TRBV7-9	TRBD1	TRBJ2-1	CASSPRDRDGYNEQFF	TGTGCCAGCAGCCCGCGGGACAGGGATGGTTACAATGAGCAGTTCTTC
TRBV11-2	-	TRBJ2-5	CASTGIQETQYF	TGTGCCAGTACAGGGATCCAAGAGACCCAGTACTTC
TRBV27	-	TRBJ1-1	CASVTGYLGNTEAFF	TGTGCCAGTGTCACAGGGTACTTAGGAAACACTGAAGCTTTCTTT
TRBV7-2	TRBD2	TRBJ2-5	CASSLAGLGETQYF	TGTGCCAGCAGCTTAGCGGGACTAGGGGAGACCCAGTACTTC
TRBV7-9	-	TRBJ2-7	CASTSGQSYVLGYF	TGTGCCAGCACCTCAGGACAGTCGTACGTTTTGGGTTACTTC
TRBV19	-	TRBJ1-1	CASSIEYTEAFF	TGTGCCAGTAGTATTGAGTACACTGAAGCTTTCTTT
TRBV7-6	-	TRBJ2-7	CASSSYQSAYEQYF	TGTGCCAGCAGCTCCTATCAGAGCGCCTACGAGCAGTACTTC
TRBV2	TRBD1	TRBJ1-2	CASRGIDRGGLGYTF	TGTGCCAGCAGGGGGATCGACAGGGGCGGGTTGGGCTACACCTTC
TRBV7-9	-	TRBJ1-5	CASSFGSASNSNQPQHF	TGTGCCAGCAGCTTCGGAAGCGCATCGAATAGCAATCAGCCCCAGCATTTT
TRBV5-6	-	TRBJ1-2	CASSGTSTYGYTF	TGTGCCAGCAGCGGGACATCCACTTATGGCTACACCTTC
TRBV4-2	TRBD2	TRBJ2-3	CASSEAGTSGTDTQYF	TGTGCCAGCAGCGAGGCAGGGACTAGCGGCACAGATACGCAGTATTTT
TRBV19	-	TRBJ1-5	CASSIRGNQPQHF	TGTGCCAGTAGTATTAGGGGGAATCAGCCCCAGCATTTT